The clone carrying this T cell receptor (beta chain) was seen a handful of times. Its antigen is unknown. Template switching by 5'RACE produced TCR cDNA, adding a universal primer site and UMIs. MiXCR, applied by TCRdb to the 5' RACE reads, yields one record per CDR3 protein. The sample holds some 600,000 distinct CDR3 sequences; 12% are singletons and the top ten take under 15%. This sample stems from a study of T cells after yellow fever vaccination. The study's findings and limits: Detected again after the booster were most primary-vaccination clones, at nearly 97% CD4 and 88% CD8. Only a minor proportion of clonotypes was detected across both CD4 and CD8 compartments.

Sample: PBMCs, taken on the day of the yellow fever booster vaccination. This clonotype was sampled from a young man who received the YFV17D yellow fever vaccine.

This CDR3 reads CAWSVPGLAGIYEQYF. Here the CDR3 DNA reads TGTGCCTGGAGTGTACCGGGACTAGCGGGAATCTACGAGCAGTACTTC. This rearrangement joins TRBV30 to TRBJ2-7, with TRBD2 matching 13 bases. This CDR3 contains 16 residues. Per the germline V gene, CDR1 is GTSNPN and CDR2 is SVGIG (reference sequence). V lost 0 bases, J lost 3 bases, and 5 bases stayed unmatched.